This T cell receptor (beta chain) was captured in a study of beta chain features in type 1 diabetes. Broader study findings: In every one of the four CD4+ subsets, TCRB CDR3s were moderately but significantly shorter in Type 1 diabetes patients. The analysis here could not establish whether HLA type shapes TCRB rearrangement.

The entirety of the isolated RNA underwent reverse transcription, so expressed TCRB transcripts were sequenced. Sequencing was performed with immunoSEQ multiplex PCR; in TCRdb, only in-frame clones are kept and a portion is missing. The repertoire includes roughly 700,000 clones, roughly an eighth of them detected once, and about 0.02% sits in the top ten. Trimming took 7 bases from V and 3 from J, leaving 19 bases between them. The CDR3 sequence is 16 residues long. Germline V CDR1 and CDR2: MDHEN, SYDVKM. This clone was counted a few times. Its antigen is not identified. Sequencing used naive CD4+ T cells from blood. This rearrangement joins TRBV28 to TRBJ1-3, with D tentatively TRBD1 (5 bases). The sequence was collected from a man aged 18 to 29 with type 1 diabetes. This CDR3 reads CASTRTVGVFGNTIYF. The CDR3 coding sequence is TGTGCCAGCACCCGCACCGTGGGGGTGTTTGGAAACACCATATATTTT.